This T cell receptor (beta chain) stems from a study of blood T cell repertoires in COVID-19 (dated by TCRdb to 2020 to 2021). As for the study more broadly: Collaborator samples came from the United States, Italy and Spain and covered acute and convalescent phases of COVID-19. The prospective study material was composed of cDNA or gDNA derived from T cells, B-cell-depleted T cells, or PBMCs. Deeply sampled blood TCRbeta repertoires from subjects exposed to, actively infected with, or recovered from COVID-19 were included in the dataset. The repertoires were released in a freely available public database meant as a resource for research on the immune response to SARS-CoV-2. The samples were drawn from two sources: the first 160 participants of the ongoing ImmuneRACE study, and fewer than 1,500 subjects contributed by 6 global collaborators. Sample metadata almost always included a de-identified subject ID, COVID-19 status, age in years and sex. HLA class I and class II types, where available, came from metadata supplied by the sample provider rather than from assay-based typing. Broad study findings and their caveats: The quantity of clinical and demographic metadata differed by source and by participant and was supplied without curation.

Enrolling through a virtual design, the prospective study's participants ranged in age from roughly 18 to 89 years and lived across roughly 24 United States geographic areas. To assign participants to cohorts, the prospective study relied on clinical history that participants themselves reported in a screening survey and a study questionnaire. For ImmuneRACE Cohort 3, a participant was defined as recovered based on two consecutive negative NP/OP PCR tests, clearance by a healthcare professional, or resolution of symptoms. In the prospective study, mobile phlebotomists collected whole blood, serum and a nasopharyngeal or oropharyngeal swab from each participant. Additional blood draws and questionnaires over an approximately two-month period could optionally be provided by prospective study participants. Prospective study blood samples were shipped either frozen or at room temperature before DNA extraction.

Worth noting for this clone: This clone's antigen is unknown. Base qualities are not recorded, but no much larger clone differs from it by a single base.

TCRbeta CDR3 regions were amplified from genomic DNA using the immunoSEQ Assay, a bias-controlled multiplex PCR. The study's processing was this. Within the assay, amplification of reference gene primers was used to estimate how many nucleated cells each sample contained. To quantify the absolute abundance of each unique TCRbeta CDR3 rearrangement, sequence reads were collapsed and filtered. Productive Simpson clonality was computed per sample as the square root of Simpson's diversity index over productive rearrangements. Not all clones reach the TCRdb copy of this immuneACCESS table, which keeps in-frame sequences only. Checked studies attribute under half of the gap to unresolved V genes and leave the rest unexplained. That table is the source of V, J and clone size, and D and trimming were worked out from the DNA. Present in this sample are about 180,000 clones, 86% of which were seen just once. The ten largest clonotypes hold 8% to 10% of the sample.

Ends trimmed: V by 5 bases, J by 1 base; bases unmatched to a gene: 0. Based on the germline V gene (reference sequence), the CDR1 and CDR2 sequences are MNHEY and SMNVEV. The CDR3 spans 13 residues, from the cysteine through the phenylalanine. The only DNA kept is the CDR3, 39 bases in frame from the first base. The receptor was derived from a young woman who had recovered from COVID-19. Sequencing input: PBMCs or T cells enriched from blood (not recorded which). The chain is made from TRBV27 and TRBJ2-7; TRBD2 aligns with 9 central bases. The CDR3 reads as follows: CASSLAGSYEQYF. The bases read TGTGCCAGCAGTCTAGCGGGGTCCTACGAGCAGTACTTC.